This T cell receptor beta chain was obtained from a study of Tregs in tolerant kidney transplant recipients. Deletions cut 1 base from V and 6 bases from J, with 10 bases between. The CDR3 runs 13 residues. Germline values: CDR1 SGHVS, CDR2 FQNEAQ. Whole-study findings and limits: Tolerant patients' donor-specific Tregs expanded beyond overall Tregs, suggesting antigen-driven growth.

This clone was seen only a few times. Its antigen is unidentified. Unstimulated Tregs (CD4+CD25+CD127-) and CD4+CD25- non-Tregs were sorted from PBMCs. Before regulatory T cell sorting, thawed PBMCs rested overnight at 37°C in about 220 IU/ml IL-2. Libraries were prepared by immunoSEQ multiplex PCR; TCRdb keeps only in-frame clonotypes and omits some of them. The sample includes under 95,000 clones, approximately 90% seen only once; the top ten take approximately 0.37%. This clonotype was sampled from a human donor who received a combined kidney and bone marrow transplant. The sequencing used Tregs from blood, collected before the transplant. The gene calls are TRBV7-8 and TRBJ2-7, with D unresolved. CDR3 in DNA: TGTGCCAGCAGCTTAGAATCCCTGGGCGAGCAGTACTTC. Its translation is CASSLESLGEQYF.